A selection of T cell receptor beta chains follows, all from one sample in a study of blood T cell repertoires in COVID-19. Repertoires were generated with immunoSEQ multiplex PCR, while TCRdb's copy carries only in-frame clones and drops some. The sample includes just under 350,000 clones, more than 75% of them seen just once. Sequenced: peripheral blood. The receptors here all came from a woman in her forties or fifties with COVID-19, enrolled during active disease. CDR3s include the opening cysteine and the closing phenylalanine or tryptophan. D genes are given only for firm matches. Clone sizes are given selectively: once, few, many, or a class where the clone is expanded.

V	J	D	size	DNA	CDR3
TRBV27	TRBJ2-1	.	.	TGTGCCAGCAAAAGTCGGGGACTTAGCGTTGTCAATGAGCAGTTCTTC	CASKSRGLSVVNEQFF
TRBV19	TRBJ2-2	TRBD2	.	TGTGCCAGTAGTATCCGGCTAGCGGGAGTGTTCACCGGGGAGCTGTTTTTT	CASSIRLAGVFTGELFF
TRBV5-4	TRBJ2-1	.	.	TGTGCCAGCAGAAGGTCAGACATCTCCTACAATGAGCAGTTCTTC	CASRRSDISYNEQFF
TRBV9	TRBJ2-1	.	.	TGTGCCAGCAGCCCCCCCTACTCCAATGAGCAGTTCTTC	CASSPPYSNEQFF
TRBV19	TRBJ2-7	.	.	TGTGCCAGTAGTATTCGAGCGGGACAAAACTACGAGCAGTACTTC	CASSIRAGQNYEQYF
TRBV11-3	TRBJ2-2	.	.	TGTGCCAGCAGCTTAGTCAGGGGCGACACCGGGGAGCTGTTTTTT	CASSLVRGDTGELFF
TRBV4-2	TRBJ2-1	TRBD2	.	TGTGCCAGCAGCCAAGAAGTAACCGGGACTAGCGTATACAATGAGCAGTTCTTC	CASSQEVTGTSVYNEQFF
TRBV18	TRBJ1-1	.	.	TGTGCCAGCTCACCTTGGGCCCCTGGAAACACTGAAGCTTTCTTT	CASSPWAPGNTEAFF
TRBV3-1/TRBV3-2	TRBJ2-2	.	.	TGTGCCAGCAGCCAAGATTTGAGCATCTACCGGGCCGGGGAGCTGTTTTTT	CASSQDLSIYRAGELFF
TRBV11-2	TRBJ2-7	.	.	TGTGCCAGCAGCTTAGTTGACACCCCGAGCTCCTACGAGCAGTACTTC	CASSLVDTPSSYEQYF
TRBV30	TRBJ2-7	.	few	TGTGCCTGGAGTGTGGCCCCCTACGAGCAGTACTTC	CAWSVAPYEQYF
TRBV21-1	TRBJ1-2	.	once	TGTGCCAGCAGCAACCACAGACACTATGGCTACACCTTC	CASSNHRHYGYTF
TRBV15	TRBJ2-7	TRBD2	.	TGTGCCACCAGCCGGGAGGGATTCAACGAGCAGTACTTC	CATSREGFNEQYF
TRBV5-4	TRBJ1-1	.	.	TGTGCCAGCAGCTTCGGGGCCACCAGGGGCCCGAACACTGAAGCTTTCTTT	CASSFGATRGPNTEAFF
TRBV4-3	TRBJ2-1	TRBD2	.	TGCGCCAGCAGCCCTCAGGGGACTAGCGGGTACAATGAGCAGTTCTTC	CASSPQGTSGYNEQFF
TRBV30	TRBJ2-5	TRBD2	once	TGTGCCTGGATGGGGCGGGAGCGGGAGACCCAGTACTTC	CAWMGRERETQYF
TRBV11-2	TRBJ1-5	.	.	TGTGCCAGCAGCTCGGGGGGCAATCAGCCCCAGCATTTT	CASSSGGNQPQHF
TRBV28	TRBJ1-1	TRBD1	.	TGTGCCAGCAGAGTCGTTCCAGGGGGCTGGGACACTGAAGCTTTCTTT	CASRVVPGGWDTEAFF
TRBV5-5	TRBJ2-5	.	.	TGTGCCAGCAGCTCGACCGGGACTCCCCAAGAGACCCAGTACTTC	CASSSTGTPQETQYF
TRBV11-2	TRBJ1-1	.	few	TGTGCCAGCAGCCCACGGACAGATCCCATCGCTGAAGCTTTCTTT	CASSPRTDPIAEAFF
TRBV5-5	TRBJ1-6	.	.	TGTGCCAGCAGCTTGGGGGCAGGGTCCCCGTTTTCACCCCTCCACTTT	CASSLGAGSPFSPLHF
TRBV12-3/TRBV12-4	TRBJ2-3	.	once	TGTGCCAGCAGTTCCTACGAGGTCGCCACGCAGTATTTT	CASSSYEVATQYF
TRBV18	TRBJ2-7	.	.	TGTGCCAGCTCACCAACCGGGGGTTTAGAAAGATACGAGCAGTACTTC	CASSPTGGLERYEQYF
TRBV18	TRBJ2-1	TRBD2	.	TGTGCCAGCTCCCAAGGACTAGCGGTAAACTCCTACAATGAGCAGTTCTTC	CASSQGLAVNSYNEQFF
TRBV7-2	TRBJ1-5	.	.	TGTGCCAGCAGCCACCGGCAGGGGAATCAGCCCCAGCATTTT	CASSHRQGNQPQHF
TRBV9	TRBJ2-1	TRBD2	.	TGTGCCAGCAGCGGACCTAGCGGGAGGGGTAACAATGAGCAGTTCTTC	CASSGPSGRGNNEQFF
TRBV6-2/TRBV6-3	TRBJ1-2	TRBD1	once	TGTGCCAGCAGTCCCGGGACAGACTATAACTATGGCTACACCTTC	CASSPGTDYNYGYTF
TRBV9	TRBJ1-3	TRBD1	.	TGTGCCAGCAGCGTAGCTACTGGACAGGGCGGTGGAAACACCATATATTTT	CASSVATGQGGGNTIYF
TRBV2	TRBJ2-5	TRBD2	.	TGTGCCAGCAGTCTCGCCGCGGGGGGGTTAGAGACCCAGTACTTC	CASSLAAGGLETQYF
TRBV4-2	TRBJ1-2	TRBD1	.	TGTGCCAGCAGCCAAGTGGGTGGGACAGGGGGCTTCTATGGCTACACCTTC	CASSQVGGTGGFYGYTF
TRBV6-5	TRBJ2-1	TRBD2	.	TGTGCCAGCAGTTACTCTAGCGGGAGGGCCGGAGAGTTCTTC	CASSYSSGRAGEFF
TRBV6-1	TRBJ1-4	TRBD1	.	TGTGCCAGCAGTGAGGGGACAGGGGGTGATGAAAAACTGTTTTTT	CASSEGTGGDEKLFF